The sequence of this T cell receptor (beta chain) was determined in a study of T-cell memory formation after mild COVID-19. As for the study in general: Clusters of TCRs were largely donor specific. Study outcomes and limitations: The study found balanced CD4/CD8 in clones contracting day 15 to 85 and a CD4+ lean in later expanders.

A few counts support this clonotype. Antigen: not known. The germline CDR1 and CDR2 sequences are SGHVS and FQNEAQ. The CDR3 covers 14 residues. Unmatched junction bases numbered 5, after V lost 5 bases and J lost 4 bases. MiXCR, run by TCRdb on the 5' RACE reads, gives a single entry per CDR3 protein. Of just over 350,000 distinct CDR3 sequences detected, about 15% appear once; the ten largest clones hold approximately 20%. Sequencing was performed on PBMCs or a T cell subset sorted from them (not recorded which). V usage is TRBV7-8 and J usage is TRBJ2-7; 10 nucleotides align to TRBD1. This TCR was recovered from a man aged 18-30 years who had mild COVID-19 (a few samples of this study predate the infection). Cell type and time point are not known. CDR3 residues: CASSPRTGGYEQYV. CDR3 nucleotide sequence: TGTGCCAGCAGCCCCCGGACAGGGGGATACGAGCAGTACGTC.